This record concerns one T cell receptor (beta chain) sequence. The data derive from a study of blood T cell repertoires in COVID-19. Whole-study context: Sources were T cells, B-cell-depleted T cells, or PBMCs; the material itself was cDNA or gDNA.

Using immunoSEQ multiplex PCR, the repertoire was profiled, and TCRdb retains in-frame clones only, with some absent. The profile shows just over 300,000 clones, 89% of them singletons. Recruitment covered 20 to 25 US areas and drew participants whose ages spanned roughly 18 to 89 years. Allocation to cohorts depended on clinical history reported by the participants. This CDR3 has 16 amino acids. With V trimmed by 6 bases and J by 5 bases, 11 bases remained unmatched. Looked up from germline, CDR1 is MNHEY and CDR2 is SVGEGT. This receptor was taken from a woman between 40 and 50 years old who had recovered from COVID-19. The source material was PBMCs or T cells enriched from blood (not recorded which). The chain recombines TRBV6-2 or TRBV6-3 with TRBJ2-7; 12 bases fit TRBD2. The CDR3 here is CASSSPPSGRVHEQYF. The CDR3 DNA follows: TGTGCCAGCAGCTCCCCTCCTAGCGGGAGGGTACACGAGCAGTACTTC.